These T cell receptor beta chains were read from a single sample in a study of neurological immune-mediated disorders. TCRdb fed the 5' RACE reads into MiXCR, producing one record per CDR3 protein. This sample has roughly 100,000 distinct CDR3 sequences; more than 10% occur once, and the top ten carry approximately 3.4%. Sequenced: PBMCs. The origin of the receptors is a female donor with HTLV-1-associated myelopathy (HAM/TSP). The CDR3 runs from the conserved cysteine through the conserved F or W. The D gene is left open where the match is weak. Clone size is given for some rows only: seen once, a few or many times, or a class if the clone is expanded.

v_call	d_call	clone_size	j_call	cdr3_aa	cdr3_nt
TRBV5-1	TRBD1	few	TRBJ2-3	CASSMLGDRGTDTQYF	TGCGCCAGCAGTATGCTCGGGGACAGGGGGACAGATACGCAGTATTTT
TRBV20-1	.	many	TRBJ2-2	CSTGTRGRELFF	TGCAGTACCGGGACGCGAGGCAGGGAGCTGTTTTTT
TRBV12-3/TRBV12-4	.	few	TRBJ1-5	CASGLEPQPQHF	TGTGCCAGCGGTTTGGAACCTCAGCCCCAGCATTTT
TRBV12-3/TRBV12-4	.	many	TRBJ1-5	CASSSPWGPQHF	TGTGCCAGCAGCTCACCGTGGGGGCCCCAGCATTTT
TRBV12-3/TRBV12-4	.	few	TRBJ2-6	CASKGSYTLGGANVLTF	TGTGCCAGCAAGGGCAGTTATACTCTGGGCGGGGCCAACGTCCTGACTTTC
TRBV11-1	.	many	TRBJ2-7	CASSFSLGLDSYEQYF	TGTGCCAGCAGCTTCTCTCTCGGCCTCGACTCCTACGAGCAGTACTTC
TRBV24-1	.	many	TRBJ1-1	CATFSTEAFF	TGTGCCACGTTCAGCACTGAAGCTTTCTTT
TRBV5-1	.	many	TRBJ2-1	CASSITYSKPYNEQFF	TGCGCCAGCAGCATCACTTACAGCAAACCATACAATGAGCAGTTCTTC
TRBV9	.	many	TRBJ1-1	CASSVGASSEAFF	TGTGCCAGCAGCGTAGGGGCAAGCTCTGAAGCTTTCTTT
TRBV12-3/TRBV12-4	TRBD1	.	TRBJ2-7	CASSRTGGKYEQYF	TGTGCCAGCAGTCGGACAGGGGGCAAATACGAGCAGTACTTC
TRBV20-1	.	many	TRBJ2-2	CSARSAGGTGELFF	TGCAGTGCTAGATCCGCCGGTGGAACCGGGGAGCTGTTTTTT
TRBV5-1	.	many	TRBJ2-1	CASYPAGSYNEQFF	TGCGCCAGTTACCCGGCGGGCTCCTACAATGAGCAGTTCTTC
TRBV5-1	.	many	TRBJ1-5	CASSHGDSNQPQHF	TGCGCCAGCAGCCATGGCGACAGCAATCAGCCCCAGCATTTT
TRBV12-3/TRBV12-4	TRBD2	many	TRBJ2-3	CASSSGGSGTDTQYF	TGTGCCAGCAGTTCCGGGGGGTCGGGCACAGATACGCAGTATTTT
TRBV12-3/TRBV12-4	.	.	TRBJ1-5	CASSPGGVSGQPQHF	TGTGCCAGCAGTCCGGGCGGGGTAAGTGGGCAGCCCCAGCATTTT
TRBV5-1	.	many	TRBJ2-5	CASSTDRYQETQYF	TGCGCCAGCAGCACCGACAGATACCAAGAGACCCAGTACTTC
TRBV5-1	TRBD1	many	TRBJ1-3	CASSFGTESGNTIYF	TGCGCCAGCAGCTTCGGGACAGAGTCTGGAAACACCATATATTTT
TRBV20-1	TRBD2	.	TRBJ2-3	CSARGTSEIDTQYF	TGCAGTGCTAGGGGGACTAGCGAAATAGATACGCAGTATTTT
TRBV7-8	TRBD1	.	TRBJ2-3	CASSRQGDGRGTDTQYF	TGTGCCAGCAGCCGACAGGGAGATGGGAGAGGCACAGATACGCAGTATTTT
TRBV5-1	TRBD2	.	TRBJ2-3	CASGTIGADTQYF	TGCGCCAGCGGGACTATAGGCGCAGATACGCAGTATTTT
TRBV12-3/TRBV12-4	.	many	TRBJ2-3	CASSSSGTIRTDTQYF	TGTGCCAGCAGCTCCTCCGGGACAATCCGCACAGATACGCAGTATTTT
TRBV28	TRBD1	many	TRBJ2-7	CASSFYRGWGEQYF	TGTGCCAGCAGTTTCTACAGGGGATGGGGCGAGCAGTACTTC
TRBV5-1	TRBD2	few	TRBJ2-2	CASSPTSGGRKTGELFF	TGCGCCAGCAGCCCGACTAGCGGGGGGCGAAAGACCGGGGAGCTGTTTTTT
TRBV20-1	TRBD1	many	TRBJ2-7	CSAGRDRGFNEQYF	TGCAGTGCGGGCCGGGACAGGGGATTTAACGAGCAGTACTTC
TRBV7-2	.	many	TRBJ2-2	CASSIRGARELFF	TGTGCCAGCAGCATCCGGGGGGCTAGGGAGCTGTTTTTT
TRBV5-1	TRBD2	many	TRBJ2-2	CASSLVFSGGNTGELFF	TGCGCCAGCAGCTTGGTTTTCAGCGGGGGAAACACCGGGGAGCTGTTTTTT
TRBV20-1	.	few	TRBJ2-1	CSTGFSSYNEQFF	TGCAGTACCGGGTTTAGCTCCTACAATGAGCAGTTCTTC
TRBV20-1	TRBD2	many	TRBJ2-7	CSALKRLAGNYEQYF	TGCAGTGCTCTAAAACGACTAGCGGGGAACTACGAGCAGTACTTC
TRBV29-1	.	many	TRBJ2-1	CSVALRLNNEQFF	TGCAGCGTCGCTTTGAGGCTAAACAATGAGCAGTTCTTC
TRBV7-9	.	once	TRBJ2-7	CASSLHTTEQYF	TGTGCCAGCAGCCTGCACACAACCGAGCAGTACTTC
TRBV7-2	.	many	TRBJ2-7	CASSWGGGNYEQYF	TGTGCCAGCAGCTGGGGTGGTGGAAACTACGAGCAGTACTTC
TRBV5-1	.	many	TRBJ1-3	CASSYQSSGNTIYF	TGCGCCAGCAGCTACCAGAGCTCTGGAAACACCATATATTTT
TRBV14	.	many	TRBJ2-1	CASSRSSLGNEQFF	TGTGCCAGCAGCCGATCCTCCCTTGGGAATGAGCAGTTCTTC
TRBV24-1	.	many	TRBJ2-7	CATSDNQGGEQYF	TGTGCCACCAGTGACAACCAGGGTGGGGAGCAGTACTTC
TRBV10-3	.	many	TRBJ2-5	CAISESGETQYF	TGTGCCATCAGTGAGTCTGGGGAGACCCAGTACTTC
TRBV5-1	TRBD1	many	TRBJ2-5	CASSSLFRDRGTQETQYF	TGCGCCAGCAGCTCGCTTTTCCGGGACAGGGGGACGCAAGAGACCCAGTACTTC
TRBV2	TRBD2	few	TRBJ2-3	CASGTGGGTSTDTQYF	TGTGCCAGCGGTACGGGGGGGGGAACTAGCACAGATACGCAGTATTTT
TRBV15	.	many	TRBJ1-2	CATSRESYGYTF	TGTGCCACCAGCAGAGAGAGTTATGGCTACACCTTC
TRBV21-1	.	few	TRBJ2-5	CASRTTGEHAFFGQETQYF	TGTGCCAGCAGAACGACAGGGGAGCATGCTTTTTTTGGCCAAGAGACCCAGTACTTC
TRBV29-1	TRBD1	many	TRBJ2-2	CSVDRPNTGELFF	TGCAGCGTGGACAGGCCGAACACCGGGGAGCTGTTTTTT
TRBV5-1	TRBD2	many	TRBJ2-5	CASSPTSGGAGETQYF	TGCGCCAGCAGCCCGACTAGCGGGGGGGCCGGCGAGACCCAGTACTTC
TRBV4-1	.	many	TRBJ2-6	CASSLPWDSGANVLTF	TGCGCCAGCAGCCTCCCTTGGGACTCTGGGGCCAACGTCCTGACTTTC
TRBV6-5	.	many	TRBJ1-1	CASSSHPLNTEAFF	TGTGCCAGCAGTTCGCATCCTCTAAACACTGAAGCTTTCTTT
TRBV6-1	.	.	TRBJ2-5	CASSEAGGWETQYF	TGTGCCAGCAGTGAAGCCGGAGGGTGGGAGACCCAGTACTTC
TRBV29-1	TRBD1	many	TRBJ1-1	CSVTGQMNTEAFF	TGCAGCGTTACGGGACAGATGAACACTGAAGCTTTCTTT
TRBV25-1	.	many	TRBJ2-3	CASSVLGGYQDTQYF	TGTGCCAGCAGTGTCCTTGGGGGGTATCAAGATACGCAGTATTTT
TRBV6-6	TRBD1	.	TRBJ1-4	CASSYSLTGEYEHEKLFF	TGTGCCAGCAGTTACTCATTGACAGGGGAGTACGAGCATGAAAAACTGTTTTTT
TRBV29-1	.	many	TRBJ2-2	CSVVGTGELFF	TGCAGCGTTGTCGGCACCGGGGAGCTGTTTTTT
TRBV5-1	.	many	TRBJ2-1	CASSNGGHNEQFF	TGCGCCAGCAGTAACGGCGGTCACAATGAGCAGTTCTTC
TRBV6-6	.	.	TRBJ2-5	CAISYSSWETQYF	TGTGCCATCAGTTACTCAAGTTGGGAGACCCAGTACTTC